This record covers a single T cell receptor (beta chain). What it recognizes is unknown. These data belong to a study of radiotherapy plus CTLA-4 blockade in lung cancer. Study-level information: In around 17% of patients, objective responses were seen; 25% to 40% had disease control.

V dropped 5 bases and J dropped 9 bases, with 11 bases sitting between them. In germline, CDR1 is MDHEN, CDR2 SYDVKM. This CDR3 comprises 12 residues. TCRdb's copy holds only in-frame clones and misses some; the assay was immunoSEQ multiplex PCR. The repertoire holds more than 55,000 clones, with approximately 79% as singletons. General study results and limits: Response, reportedly, was best predicted by interferon-beta along with early blood T cell clone dynamics. Some TCR clones had been derived from tumors. These clones expanded in peripheral blood after radiotherapy plus ipilimumab.

Patients in the study, people with chemo-refractory metastatic non-small-cell lung cancer, received focal radiation plus ipilimumab CTLA-4 blockade. The chain uses TRBV28 and TRBJ2-1; D not certain. This clonotype was sampled from a human donor with non-small cell lung cancer who had a complete response to radiotherapy plus ipilimumab. The material was peripheral blood, obtained from a patient treated with radiotherapy plus ipilimumab. This chain's CDR3 is CASSRQTGEQFF. The CDR3 DNA reads as TGTGCCAGCAGTAGGCAGACGGGTGAGCAGTTCTTC.